Sequencing of this T cell receptor (beta chain) was carried out in a study of cytomegalovirus exposure and HLA in healthy donors. Overall study results and limits: Among the most significant clusters, several appeared linked to common viral pathogens in a later analysis. Follow-up analysis later connected one missense variant in DCLRE1C with trimming of TCR beta V- and J-genes. The authors considered a cluster of highly shared sequence variants likely to be a sequencing artifact.

This CDR3 comprises 13 residues. V was cut by 4 bases and J by 3 bases, with 10 bases left in between. The germline CDR1 and CDR2 sequences are GTSNPN and SVGIG (reference sequence). Use of 60 Vbeta and 13 Jbeta primers characterized the PCR. The table came from immunoSEQ multiplex PCR; TCRdb's copy has only in-frame clones and leaves some out. The table records approximately 150,000 clones, 73% of them present only once. In regard to this clone: Its antigen remains unidentified.

This TCR was recovered from a woman aged 18-29 years in good health and CMV-seronegative. The chain recombines TRBV30 with TRBJ1-5, with a possible D match to TRBD1 (6 bases). Sequenced material: PBMCs. The CDR3 DNA reads as TGTGCCTGGAACAGGGATGCCAATCAGCCCCAGCATTTT. Translated: CAWNRDANQPQHF.